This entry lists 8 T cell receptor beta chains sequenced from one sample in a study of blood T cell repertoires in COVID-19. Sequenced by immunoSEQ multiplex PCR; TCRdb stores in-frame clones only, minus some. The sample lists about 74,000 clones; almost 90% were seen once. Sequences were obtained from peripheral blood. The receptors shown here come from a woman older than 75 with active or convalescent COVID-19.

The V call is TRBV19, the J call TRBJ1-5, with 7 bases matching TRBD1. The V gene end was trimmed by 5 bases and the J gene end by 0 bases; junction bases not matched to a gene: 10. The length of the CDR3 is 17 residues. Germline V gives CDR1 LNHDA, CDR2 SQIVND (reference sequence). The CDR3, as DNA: TGTGCCAGTAGTGGGACAGCGTACGGGCGTAGCAATCAGCCCCAGCATTTT. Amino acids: CASSGTAYGRSNQPQHF.

Written as DNA, the CDR3 is TGTGCCAGCAGGGGACAGGGGGCGGGATGCGAGCAGTACTTC. Its translation: CASRGQGAGCEQYF. V is TRBV28 and J is TRBJ2-7; TRBD1 aligns across 12 bases. With V trimmed by 6 bases and J by 6 bases, 6 bases remained unmatched. The CDR3 runs 14 residues. The germline CDR1 and CDR2 sequences are MDHEN and SYDVKM.

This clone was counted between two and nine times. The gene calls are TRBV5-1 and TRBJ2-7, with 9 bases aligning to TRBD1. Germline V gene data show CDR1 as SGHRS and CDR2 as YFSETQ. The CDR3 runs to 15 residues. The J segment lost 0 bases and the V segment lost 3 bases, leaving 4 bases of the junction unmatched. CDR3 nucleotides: TGCGCCAGCAGCTCGGGACAGGGTCCCTCCTACGAGCAGTACTTC. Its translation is CASSSGQGPSYEQYF.

The CDR3 sequence is CASRDRAYEQYF. CDR3 coding DNA: TGTGCCAGCAGGGACAGGGCCTACGAGCAGTACTTC. The genes are TRBV2 and TRBJ2-7; 8 bases line up with TRBD1. The CDR3 consists of 12 residues. CDR1 SNHLY and CDR2 FYNNEI come from the germline V gene. Germline trimming cut 6 bases from V and 2 bases from J; bases unmatched to any gene: 0.

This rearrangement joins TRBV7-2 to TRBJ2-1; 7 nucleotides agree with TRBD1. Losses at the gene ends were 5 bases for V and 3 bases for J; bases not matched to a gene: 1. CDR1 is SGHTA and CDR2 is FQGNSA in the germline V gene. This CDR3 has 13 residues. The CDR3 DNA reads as TGTGCCAGCAGCCGACAGGGCTACAATGAGCAGTTCTTC. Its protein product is CASSRQGYNEQFF.

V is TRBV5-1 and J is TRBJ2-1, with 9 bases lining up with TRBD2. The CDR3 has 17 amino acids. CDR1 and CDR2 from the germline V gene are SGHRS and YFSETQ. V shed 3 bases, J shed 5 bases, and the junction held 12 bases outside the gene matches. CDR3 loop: CASSSSLAGQLNNEQFF. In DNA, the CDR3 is TGCGCCAGCAGCTCGAGCCTAGCGGGACAACTTAACAATGAGCAGTTCTTC.

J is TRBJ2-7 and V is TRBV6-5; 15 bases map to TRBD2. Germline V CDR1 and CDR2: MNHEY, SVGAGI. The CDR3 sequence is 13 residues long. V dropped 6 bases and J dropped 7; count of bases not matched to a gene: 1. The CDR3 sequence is CASRGTSGREQYF. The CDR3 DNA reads TGTGCCAGCAGGGGGACTAGCGGGAGGGAGCAGTACTTC.

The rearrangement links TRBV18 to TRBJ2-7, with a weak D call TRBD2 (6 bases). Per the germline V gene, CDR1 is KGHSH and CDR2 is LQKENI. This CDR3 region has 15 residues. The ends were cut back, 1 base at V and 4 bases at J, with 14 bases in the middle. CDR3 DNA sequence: TGTGCCAGCTCACCACGGCGGGAAGGTTTATACGAGCAGTACTTC. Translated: CASSPRREGLYEQYF.